Listed below are T cell receptor beta chains from one sample, sequenced in a study of blood T cell repertoires in COVID-19. Generated by immunoSEQ multiplex PCR, the TCRdb table keeps only in-frame clones and is missing some. This table holds a few hundred thousand clones, roughly 88% found once. Specimen: peripheral blood. The source is a woman aged 25 to 39 with COVID-19, enrolled during active disease. The CDR3 runs from the conserved cysteine through the conserved F or W. Clone size is stated in some rows and not others, as once, few, many or a class when expanded.

>TRBV5-1|TRBJ2-7|-
CASSPTVGGSYEQYF
>TRBV30|TRBJ1-6|-
CAWSAGQGNNSPLHF
>TRBV9|TRBJ2-3|-
CASSPLAGSFTDTQYF
>TRBV2|TRBJ2-3|-
CASSLGGAGTDTQYF
>TRBV20-1|TRBJ1-2|-
CSARRNGYTF
>TRBV5-1|TRBJ2-7|-
CASSTGQASYEQYF
>TRBV28|TRBJ2-1|-
CASSLNSATSGTGKFF
>TRBV27|TRBJ1-2|-
CASSTGQGYGYTF
>TRBV6-5|TRBJ1-1|-
CASRQGHTEAFF
>TRBV24-1|TRBJ2-3|-
CATSDPPFDTQYF
>TRBV2|TRBJ2-7|-
CASRSHEQYF
>TRBV11-3|TRBJ2-5|-
CASSHRQGAGETQYF
>TRBV27|TRBJ1-1|-
CASSLAGHTTEAFF
>TRBV7-2|TRBJ2-3|-
CASSLDGSLGHDTQYF
>TRBV19|TRBJ1-2|-
CASSMRDRGIYGYTF
>TRBV4-1|TRBJ2-2|-
CASSQGTSGRWTGELFF
>TRBV6-5|TRBJ1-4|-
CASSRGGGDEKLFF
>TRBV18|TRBJ1-1|once
CASSVGRADTEAFF
>TRBV6-5|TRBJ1-2|many
CASSYGGEGYTF
>TRBV9|TRBJ1-5|-
CASSETGGGQPQHF
>TRBV7-2|TRBJ1-6|once
CASSLGTGLGSPLHF
>TRBV5-4|TRBJ2-5|-
CASSLARGETQYF
>TRBV11-2|TRBJ2-2|-
CASSRRTANTGELFF
>TRBV19|TRBJ2-1|-
CASSIQYGRQTYNEQFF
>TRBV28|TRBJ1-1|-
CASSPGGQGRRTEAFF
>TRBV5-6|TRBJ1-4|once
CASSSAGTGTLFF
>TRBV30|TRBJ1-5|-
CAWNRGQLSNQPQHF
>TRBV29-1|TRBJ1-4|-
CSLTRDSSEKLFF
>TRBV15|TRBJ1-5|-
CATSRDSVNQPQHF
>TRBV30|TRBJ1-5|-
CAWTKGQGRNQPQHF
>TRBV6-5|TRBJ2-2|-
CASRRQENTGELFF
>TRBV7-9|TRBJ2-3|-
CASSLDPGGTTDTQYF
>TRBV9|TRBJ2-5|once
CASSVETGVGTQYF
>TRBV19|TRBJ2-1|-
CASSTYRALGTFF
>TRBV27|TRBJ2-1|once
CASSPPRGTSGYNEQFF
>TRBV12-3/TRBV12-4|TRBJ1-2|-
CASRQTGNYGYTF
>TRBV7-8|TRBJ2-1|-
CASSLALSYNEQFF
>TRBV7-9|TRBJ1-4|few
CASSRGQGEKLFF
>TRBV11-2|TRBJ2-5|-
CASSPRMVGVSETQYF
>TRBV7-9|TRBJ1-6|-
CASSLIQGSPLHF
>TRBV19|TRBJ2-6|-
CASSIGGRLLSGANVLTF
>TRBV6-5|TRBJ1-3|-
CASSFDRDRAGNTIYF
>TRBV19|TRBJ1-5|few
CASSISYQPQHF
>TRBV2|TRBJ1-4|-
CASRGDRFNEKLFF
>TRBV28|TRBJ2-7|-
CATRAVISSYEQYF